This T cell receptor (beta chain) was sequenced in a study of T cell clonality in common variable immunodeficiency. Equal genomic DNA amounts from CVID and control samples were sequenced. Clones were sequenced by immunoSEQ multiplex PCR, and TCRdb holds only the in-frame ones, with some missing. The sample is made up of around 50,000 clones, none counted only once. This CDR3 contains 15 residues. CDR1 is SGHTA, CDR2 FQGNSA, per germline. Points from the study as a whole: Links between repertoire features and CVID complications were heterogeneity-limited. Shared TCRbeta clones were fewer between CVID subjects than controls. Fewer deletions and N-nucleotide insertions were reportedly seen in common variable immunodeficiency TCR beta sequences.

Remarks on this clone: Its antigen is as yet unknown. The CDR3 goes on 3 residues after the read ends, and that part is filled in from the germline J gene.

Sequencing was performed on peripheral blood mononuclear cells. The chain employs TRBV7-2 and TRBJ1-1; D possibly corresponds to TRBD1 (5 bases). The origin of this receptor is a person aged 18 to 75 in good health. The CDR3 reads CASSFRPGVEDTAFF. Partial CDR3 DNA: TGTGCCAGCAGCTTTCGCCCGGGGGTTGAAGATACG. Using reference TRBV7-2 and TRBJ1-1 for the parts outside the CDR3, the full variable domain is GAGVSQSPSNKVTEKGKDVELRCDPISGHTALYWYRQSLGQGLEFLIYFQGNSAPDKSGLPSDRFSAERTGGSVSTLTIQRTQQEDSAVYLCASSFRPGVEDTAFFGQGTRLTVV.